The rows below give T cell receptor beta chains drawn from one sample of a study of shared clonotypes between healthy human individuals. The method was immunoSEQ multiplex PCR; TCRdb's version includes in-frame clones alone and lacks a portion of them. This table holds 1.4 million to 1.5 million clones, 96% found once. The sequencing sample was made of naive CD4+ T cells sorted from blood. These receptors all come from a man younger than 40 in good health. Each CDR3 is given with its conserved first and last residue. Fields, in order: CDR3 protein, V gene.

CDR3aa: CASSNQGGNEQFF
v_gene: TRBV5-1

CDR3aa: CASSQGGAGTEAFF
v_gene: TRBV18

CDR3aa: CASSVGISGVSSTDTQYF
v_gene: TRBV9

CDR3aa: CASSPKGQRADTQYF
v_gene: TRBV18

CDR3aa: CASRILAKATYEQYF
v_gene: TRBV11-2

CDR3aa: CASSQERLAGIGEQFF
v_gene: TRBV4-2

CDR3aa: CAWSGADTQYF
v_gene: TRBV30

CDR3aa: CASSQGLESYEQYF
v_gene: TRBV4-1

CDR3aa: CASSQYSGTGGNEQFF
v_gene: TRBV4-2

CDR3aa: CASSRGPPGNTIYF
v_gene: TRBV27

CDR3aa: CASSLASGSYNEQFF
v_gene: TRBV5-1

CDR3aa: CASSPGQGFDEQFF
v_gene: TRBV18

CDR3aa: CASSVDRDREAFF
v_gene: TRBV9

CDR3aa: CASSLGGARTEAFF
v_gene: TRBV5-4

CDR3aa: CASSSGLAGAPEQYF
v_gene: TRBV5-4

CDR3aa: CASSQDIRTSSYNEQFF
v_gene: TRBV4-3

CDR3aa: CASSSRSLQETQYF
v_gene: TRBV5-1

CDR3aa: CAWNRQGTMNTEAFF
v_gene: TRBV30

CDR3aa: CASSRGVSSGNTIYF
v_gene: TRBV6-6

CDR3aa: CASSSHPGQVPGPQHF
v_gene: TRBV11-2

CDR3aa: CASIDRGTAEAFF
v_gene: TRBV21-1

CDR3aa: CASSLDPLLNTGELFF
v_gene: TRBV9

CDR3aa: CASRGDNNYGYTF
v_gene: TRBV5-1

CDR3aa: CASSPPSREGLASRGEQFF
v_gene: TRBV18

CDR3aa: CASSPLVQGTGELFF
v_gene: TRBV18

CDR3aa: CASSVGRNGRVAEQFF
v_gene: TRBV9

CDR3aa: CAWSVLAGDTGQYF
v_gene: TRBV30

CDR3aa: CASSRGQGDGDTQYF
v_gene: TRBV5-1

CDR3aa: CASSYIRDEKLFF
v_gene: TRBV6-5

CDR3aa: CASSWGLARGNEQFF
v_gene: TRBV5-1

CDR3aa: CAISGERSVGVSGELFF
v_gene: TRBV10-3

CDR3aa: CASSQVRGLNEQFF
v_gene: TRBV2

CDR3aa: CASRSESQPQHF
v_gene: TRBV2

CDR3aa: CASSPPGDRGNQPQHF
v_gene: TRBV18

CDR3aa: CASSLGSGRGADTQYF
v_gene: TRBV7-3

CDR3aa: CASSPYKFLTDTQYF
v_gene: TRBV18

CDR3aa: CASSPLGPRGRTDTQYF
v_gene: TRBV5-1

CDR3aa: CASSPGQGARETQYF
v_gene: TRBV18

CDR3aa: CASSFYEQYF
v_gene: TRBV11-2

CDR3aa: CASSTVPGYEQYF
v_gene: TRBV7-8

CDR3aa: CSASIAYGYTF
v_gene: TRBV20-1

CDR3aa: CASTRNNRTNTGELFF
v_gene: TRBV9

CDR3aa: CASSFERPYDEQYF
v_gene: TRBV28

CDR3aa: CSGSKAIQETQYF
v_gene: TRBV29-1

CDR3aa: CASSFDRGQIQETQYF
v_gene: TRBV28

CDR3aa: CASRTGGRDEQFF
v_gene: TRBV6-5

CDR3aa: CASTFKSTSGTANTGELFF
v_gene: TRBV19

CDR3aa: CASSLVTPGPGANYGYTF
v_gene: TRBV5-1

CDR3aa: CATRGSTNTGELFF
v_gene: TRBV7-8

CDR3aa: CASSSGSVSYNEQFF
v_gene: TRBV7-2

CDR3aa: CASSSLRFSYEQYF
v_gene: TRBV11-3

CDR3aa: CASSPRSGYGYTF
v_gene: TRBV28

CDR3aa: CASSLSPVQDYGYTF
v_gene: TRBV5-5

CDR3aa: CASNTRDSGEETQYF
v_gene: TRBV10-2